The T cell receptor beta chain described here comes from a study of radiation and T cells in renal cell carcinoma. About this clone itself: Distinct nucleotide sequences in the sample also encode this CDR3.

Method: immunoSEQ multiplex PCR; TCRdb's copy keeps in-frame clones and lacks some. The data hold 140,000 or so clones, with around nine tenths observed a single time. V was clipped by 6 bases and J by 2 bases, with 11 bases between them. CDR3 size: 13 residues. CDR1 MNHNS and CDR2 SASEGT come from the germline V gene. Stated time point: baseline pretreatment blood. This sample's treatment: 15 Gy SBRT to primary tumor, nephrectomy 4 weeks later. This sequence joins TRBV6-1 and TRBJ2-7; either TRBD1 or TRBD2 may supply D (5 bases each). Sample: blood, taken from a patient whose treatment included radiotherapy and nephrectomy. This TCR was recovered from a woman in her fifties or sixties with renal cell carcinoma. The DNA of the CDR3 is TGTGCCAGCAGCCCGGGACGGGCCTACGAGCAGTACTTC. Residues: CASSPGRAYEQYF.